The clone carrying this TCR beta chain has just a few counts. The CDR3 is 14 residues long. The V gene's germline CDR1 is GTSNPN and CDR2 SVGIG (reference sequence). Trimming stripped 4 bases from V and 4 bases from J, with 11 bases between. The record originates from a study of graft-versus-host responses after intestinal transplantation. Sequenced by immunoSEQ multiplex PCR; TCRdb stores in-frame clones only, minus some. This repertoire shows thousands of clones, over 65% found once; its top ten account for roughly 7.7%. Tissue processing of the graft released intraepithelial and lamina propria lymphocytes from it.

This sequence joins TRBV30 and TRBJ2-6; TRBD1 might be the D (5 bases). The sequencing used ileum tissue, collected 17 days after transplant. This clonotype was sampled from a human patient who received an intestinal transplant, so some T cells may come from the graft donor. The CDR3, as DNA: TGTGCCTGGATCAGGGTCTCCGGGGCCAACGTCCTGACTTTC. It translates to CAWIRVSGANVLTF. Combining the CDR3 with reference TRBV30 and TRBJ2-6 gives the whole variable domain SQTIHQWPATLVQPVGSPLSLECTVEGTSNPNLYWYRQAAGRGLQLLFYSVGIGQISSEVPQNLSASRPQDRQFILSSKKLLLSDSGFYLCAWIRVSGANVLTFGAGSRLTVL.